This entry concerns a single T cell receptor (beta chain). Its antigen target is currently unknown. It has no much larger one-base neighbor in the sample; base qualities were not kept. Taken with the paper, the label for treatment or condition translates to: around 19 received Ad26.COV2.S at low or high dose, single or two shots; about 5 received placebo; per-sample allocation not given. For vaccine and placebo recipients, the sequenced repertoires came from samples collected on day 63 after the first injection. In Cohort 1b, roughly 25 adults aged 18-55 years were enrolled at a single site in Boston, USA, between 29 July and 7 August 2020. Ad26.COV2.S consisted of a replication-incompetent adenovirus type 26 vector by which a prefusion-stabilized SARS-CoV-2 spike protein from the original Wuhan strain was expressed. TCRbeta CDR3 regions were sequenced with the immunoSEQ Assay. After extraction, genomic DNA underwent amplification by bias-controlled multiplex PCR, followed by high-throughput sequencing. In the authors' own workflow: Collapsing and filtering of sequences were performed to quantify the absolute abundance of each unique TCRbeta CDR3 region. T cell fraction was estimated by normalizing TCRbeta template counts to usable DNA, with usable DNA measured through amplification of reference genes found in all nucleated cells. Repertoire TCRs were annotated as SARS-CoV-2-specific when V gene, CDR3 amino acid sequence and J gene were exactly matched to a known reactive TCR set. The reference SARS-CoV-2 TCR set came from MIRA and was filtered for enrichment in COVID-19-positive ImmuneCODE repertoires, removing public or cross-reactive TCRs. Drawing on the MIRA antigens, annotated TCRs were analysed further at the level of specific ORF or position within ORF. Breadth was defined as annotated unique rearrangements over total unique productive rearrangements; depth was the summed frequency of those rearrangements. TCR breadth was compared between groups using two-sided Wilcoxon rank-sum tests. Here the immuneACCESS table is served through TCRdb, limited to in-frame sequences with V and J called. Missing clones are a known gap in these copies; in checked studies unresolved V genes cover under half, and the rest lacks a known reason. Clone size and V and J calls were adopted from that table, with D and trimming inferred from the DNA. The sample table lists about 350,000 clones, 87% of them with a count of one. Of the sample, 3.4% falls within the top ten clones.

The data stem from a study of Ad26.COV2.S vaccination and SARS-CoV-2 variants (dated by TCRdb to about 2021). In terms of the full investigation: Vaccine-arm donors came from COV1001, a multicentre, randomized, double-blind, placebo-controlled phase I-IIa trial of Ad26.COV2.S in healthy adults. Blinding of investigators to trial group allocation was maintained during experiments and outcome assessment. Participants in the trial were split at random into five groups of five each, receiving low-dose or high-dose Ad26.COV2.S once or twice, or else placebo on both occasions. The TCR-sequenced set comprised approximately 32 samples: about 19 Ad26.COV2.S vaccine recipients, 5 placebo recipients and 8 SARS-CoV-2 convalescent individuals. Ad26.COV2.S was administered intramuscularly at 5 x 10^10 or 1 x 10^11 viral particles, either as a single shot or as two shots given 56 days apart. TCRbeta repertoire sequencing served as the tool for gauging how specific and how broad the SARS-CoV-2-reactive T cell receptors were following Ad26.COV2.S vaccination.

The paper as a whole reports these results and caveats: Ad26.COV2.S recipients had higher spike-specific TCR breadth than placebo recipients (P = 0.0014). It was noted by the authors that total T cell responses may have been underestimated by the TCR breadth and depth analyses. The study was not powered for comparison of responses between vaccine doses or regimens. After vaccination, substantial breadth of spike-specific CD8+ and CD4+ T cell responses was reported. Non-spike TCR breadth was comparable between vaccine and placebo recipients, consistent with the vaccine containing only spike.

V and J lose 3 bases and 4 bases, and a span of 7 bases separates them. The CDR3 sequence holds 11 residues, the cysteine and phenylalanine included. Only the CDR3 part of the read is kept: 33 bases, read in frame from the first base. From a lookup of the germline V gene (reference sequence), CDR1 and CDR2 are DFQATT and SNEGSKA. Source: peripheral blood, taken in a trial of Ad26.COV2.S vaccine versus placebo. The clonotype comes from a person aged 18-60 years who received the Ad26.COV2.S COVID-19 vaccine or a placebo. The chain employs TRBV20-1 and TRBJ2-7; too little of a D gene remains to name it. CDR3 loop: CSASAPYEQYF. In nucleotide form, the sequence is TGCAGTGCTAGTGCCCCGTACGAGCAGTACTTC.